The clone carrying this T cell receptor beta chain appeared once. This specimen comes from a study of blood T cell repertoires in COVID-19. Across the whole study: Sites in the United States, Italy and Spain provided acute and convalescent COVID-19 samples. From T cells, B-cell-depleted T cells, or PBMCs came the material, which was cDNA or gDNA.

The germline V gene encodes CDR1 SGHTA and CDR2 FQGNSA. This CDR3 spans 16 amino acids. Trimming stripped 5 bases from V and 3 bases from J, with 19 bases between. Authors' methods: For nucleated cells, counts were estimated from reference gene primer amplification. This table comes from immunoSEQ multiplex PCR, and its TCRdb copy is limited to in-frame clones, with some not included. V and J calls and clone size are those listed in that table; D and trimming were worked out from the DNA. In the table there are 120,000 or so clones, approximately 83% of which are singletons. The receptor's source is a woman aged 80 or over with acute or convalescent COVID-19. Specimen: peripheral blood. This chain uses TRBV7-2 with TRBJ1-1; D is perhaps TRBD1 (5 bases). The CDR3, as DNA: TGTGCCAGCAGCATAACCCCCAGGGTTTGGGACACTGAAGCTTTCTTT. It encodes CASSITPRVWDTEAFF.